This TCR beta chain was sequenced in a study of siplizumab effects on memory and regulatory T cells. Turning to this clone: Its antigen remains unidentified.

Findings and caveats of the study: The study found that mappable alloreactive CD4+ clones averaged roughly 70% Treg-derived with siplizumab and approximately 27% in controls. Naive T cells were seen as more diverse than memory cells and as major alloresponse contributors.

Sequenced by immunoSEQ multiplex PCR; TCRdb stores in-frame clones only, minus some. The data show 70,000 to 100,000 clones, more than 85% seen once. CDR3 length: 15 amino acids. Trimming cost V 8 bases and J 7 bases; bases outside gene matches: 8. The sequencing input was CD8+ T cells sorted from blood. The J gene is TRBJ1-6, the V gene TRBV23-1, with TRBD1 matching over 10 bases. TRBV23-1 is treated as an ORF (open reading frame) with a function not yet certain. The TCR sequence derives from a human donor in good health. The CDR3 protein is CASESGTGENSPLHF. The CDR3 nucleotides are TGCGCCAGCGAAAGTGGGACAGGGGAAAATTCACCCCTCCACTTT.